One sample yielded the 29 T cell receptor beta chains listed below, sequenced in a study of metastatic and nonmetastatic thyroid tumors. Patients were all untreated before their thyroid surgery. TCRdb re-clonotyped the PCR reads via MiXCR. The table has 25,000 to 40,000 clones, under 25% seen once. The sequencing sample was made of blood. Receptors were obtained from a female donor with papillary thyroid cancer or a benign thyroid nodule (not recorded which). Some clones in this sample may be carry-over from other donors' samples.

This clone was seen many times. As DNA, the CDR3 is TGTGCCAGCAGCCAGATGAGTGGAACCGGGGAGCTGTTTTTT. Translating it yields CASSQMSGTGELFF. V usage is TRBV4-2 and J usage is TRBJ2-2; D gene unclear. The CDR3 runs 14 residues. Germline assignment: CDR1 LGHNA and CDR2 YNFKEQ. Trimming took 3 bases from V and 5 from J, leaving 10 bases between them.

This clone is medium-sized in the sample. The gene calls are TRBV10-1 and TRBJ2-7, with D uncertain. Per germline, CDR1 WNHNN and CDR2 SYGVQD (reference sequence). V lost 1 base and J lost 11, with 12 bases in between. The CDR3 has 12 residues. CDR3 DNA sequence: TGCGCCAGCAGTGAGTGGGCAGGTCCTGAGTACTTC. Residues: CASSEWAGPEYF.

At least ten counts were recorded for this clone. The gene calls are TRBV20-1 and TRBJ2-1, with 11 bases lining up with TRBD2. Germline V gene data show CDR1 as DFQATT and CDR2 as SNEGSKA (reference sequence). The CDR3 has 16 amino acids. The ends lost 3 bases at V and 5 bases at J; junction bases unmatched: 9. Written as DNA, the CDR3 is TGCAGTGCTAGCCATACTAGCGGGGGACCAAACAATGAGCAGTTCTTC. Its translation: CSASHTSGGPNNEQFF.

This clone has only a few counts. The V and J genes are TRBV19 and TRBJ2-7, with a weak D call TRBD1 (6 bases). The CDR3 is 14 amino acids. Germline CDR1 LNHDA, CDR2 SQIVND (reference sequence). V lost 3 bases to trimming and J lost 7 bases, with 16 bases between them. The CDR3 protein is CASSIKDRSGEQYF. In DNA form, the CDR3 reads TGTGCCAGTAGTATCAAAGACAGGAGTGGTGAGCAGTACTTC.

The sample holds a few counts of this clone. The chain carries TRBV24-1 and TRBJ2-3; D is possibly TRBD2 (5 bases). There are 14 residues in the CDR3. Germline CDR1 and CDR2: KGHDR and SFDVKD. The V gene lost 6 bases and the J gene lost 2 bases, with 11 bases spanning the gap. The CDR3 protein is CATSWGASTDTQYF. The CDR3, as DNA: TGTGCCACCAGTTGGGGAGCTTCCACAGATACGCAGTATTTT.

This clone showed up many times. This rearrangement joins TRBV7-2 to TRBJ2-7, with D tentatively TRBD1 (6 bases). The CDR3 has 15 residues. V shed 3 bases and J shed 6 bases, with 18 bases lying between them. CDR1 is SGHTA and CDR2 is FQGNSA in the germline V gene. The CDR3 nucleotides are TGTGCCAGCAGCTTTCGTGGACAGCCCTTTACCGAGCAGTACTTC. Protein product: CASSFRGQPFTEQYF.

There are many counts of this clone. The V gene is TRBV5-1, the J gene TRBJ1-1, with a possible D match to TRBD1 (6 bases). CDR3 length: 20 amino acids. CDR1 SGHRS and CDR2 YFSETQ come from the germline V gene. V lost 2 bases and J 3 bases, leaving 29 bases between the germline ends. The CDR3 region is CASSLKVPGHNDETHTEAFF. The DNA of the CDR3 is TGCGCCAGCAGCTTAAAAGTACCGGGACACAATGACGAAACTCACACTGAAGCTTTCTTT.

As concerns this clone: At one of its ends the junction is not consistent with the germline gene, which may arise from a read error. The V gene is TRBV11-2, the J gene TRBJ2-2; 9 bases line up with TRBD1. Germline V CDR1 and CDR2: SGHAT, FQNNGV. This CDR3 has 18 amino acids. The DNA for the CDR3 is TGTGCCAGCAGCCGAACAGGGGGCTGGCTTCGGGGCACCGTGGAGCTGTTTTTT. Protein sequence: CASSRTGGWLRGTVELFF.

This clone was found many times. The gene calls are TRBV14 and TRBJ2-5; D gene ambiguous. There are 12 residues in the CDR3. Between the trimmed V and J ends, which lost 2 bases and 5 bases, there was a span of 6 bases. Germline V gives CDR1 SGHDN, CDR2 FVKESK. CDR3 DNA sequence: TGTGCCAGCAGCCAATCGAGGGAGACCCAGTACTTC. Translated: CASSQSRETQYF.

This clone was recorded many times. The chain carries TRBV6-1 and TRBJ2-5; D possibly uses TRBD1 or TRBD2 (5 bases each). V shed 8 bases and J shed 5 bases, with 12 bases lying between them. Germline V CDR1 and CDR2: MNHNS, SASEGT. There are 12 residues in the CDR3. The CDR3 sequence is CASGRWGETQYF. The CDR3 DNA is TGTGCCAGCGGGCGGTGGGGGGAGACCCAGTACTTC.

This clone was counted a few times. The V and J genes are TRBV24-1 and TRBJ2-2, with 7 bases aligning to TRBD2. Germline V gene lookup returns CDR1 KGHDR and CDR2 SFDVKD. This CDR3 contains 13 residues. V shed 4 bases, J shed 7 bases, and the junction held 2 bases outside the gene matches. CDR3 amino acids: CATSEPGGGELFF. In nucleotides, the CDR3 is TGTGCCACCAGTGAACCGGGAGGCGGGGAGCTGTTTTTT.

This chain connects TRBV6-1 to TRBJ2-2; tentatively, D is TRBD1 (6 bases). Germline V gene sequence: CDR1 MNHNS, CDR2 SASEGT. The CDR3 length is 14 residues. Trimming cost V 4 bases and J 4 bases, with 10 bases left between them. The CDR3 loop reads CASSGDIFTGELFF. CDR3 nucleotides: TGTGCCAGCAGTGGGGACATCTTCACCGGGGAGCTGTTTTTT.

This clone was observed a few times. This chain joins TRBV19 and TRBJ2-1; 10 nucleotides agree with TRBD2. CDR3 length: 15 amino acids. The V segment lost 1 base and the J segment 7 bases; nucleotides outside the gene matches: 4. In germline, CDR1 is LNHDA, CDR2 SQIVND (reference sequence). The CDR3 region is CASSIGASGGNEQFF. The DNA for the CDR3 is TGTGCCAGTAGTATAGGTGCTAGCGGGGGTAATGAGCAGTTCTTC. Filled out from reference TRBV19 and TRBJ2-1, the complete variable domain reads DGGITQSPKYLFRKEGQNVTLSCEQNLNHDAMYWYRQDPGQGLRLIYYSQIVNDFQKGDIAEGYSVSREKKESFPLTVTSAQKNPTAFYLCASSIGASGGNEQFFGPGTRLTVL.

This clone is medium-sized by share. The chain recombines TRBV20-1 with TRBJ1-1, with 7 positions matching TRBD1. This CDR3 region has 15 residues. Germline assignment: CDR1 DFQATT and CDR2 SNEGSKA (reference sequence). V was clipped by 4 bases and J by 1 base; unmatched bases: 9. The CDR3, as DNA: TGCAGTGCTACAAGAGGGGGCTCGGAGAACACTGAAGCTTTCTTT. It specifies CSATRGGSENTEAFF.

By share, this clone ranks as medium-sized. The V call is TRBV6-1, the J call TRBJ2-7, with a weak D call TRBD1 (5 bases). V was pared by 2 bases and J by 3 bases, with 11 bases between. This CDR3 spans 14 amino acids. Germline CDR1 is MNHNS and CDR2 is SASEGT. The CDR3 here is CASSERGSYYEQYF. In DNA, the CDR3 is TGTGCCAGCAGTGAAAGGGGCAGCTACTACGAGCAGTACTTC.

The chain links TRBV27 to TRBJ1-2; the D is unclear. Germline-derived CDR1 and CDR2 are MNHEY and SMNVEV (reference sequence). The CDR3 covers 15 residues. Trimming cost V 1 base and J 6 bases, with 15 bases left between them. The CDR3, as DNA: TGTGCCAGCAGTTTATTCCCCGGGTCTGGCCATGGCTACACCTTC. Its translation is CASSLFPGSGHGYTF.

The V and J genes are TRBV5-6 and TRBJ1-1, with 7 bases matching TRBD1. The CDR3 is 16 residues long. Germline values: CDR1 SGHDT, CDR2 YYEEEE. Trimming at V came to 3 bases and at J to 1 base, leaving 9 bases not matched to a gene. The CDR3, as DNA: TGTGCCAGCAGCTCCGGACAGGAGGTCTGGAACACTGAAGCTTTCTTT. Its translation: CASSSGQEVWNTEAFF.

The V gene is TRBV12-3 or TRBV12-4, the J gene TRBJ2-7; 10 bases are a match to TRBD1. V shed 4 bases and J 6 bases; nucleotides not matched to a gene: 6. The CDR3 covers 14 residues. This CDR3 reads CASSSGQGLREQYF. DNA for the CDR3: TGTGCCAGCAGTTCGGGACAGGGGCTCCGCGAGCAGTACTTC.

This clone has ten or more counts. The genes are TRBV12-3 or TRBV12-4 and TRBJ1-5; D unresolved. V was clipped by 5 bases and J by 11 bases, with 16 bases between them. This CDR3 is 13 amino acids long. The CDR3 protein is CASSRTAFWSQHF. The CDR3 DNA is TGTGCCAGCAGTCGGACTGCTTTTTGGTCCCAGCATTTT.

This chain connects TRBV7-9 to TRBJ2-1; D gene uncertain. V was cut by 5 bases and J by 3 bases, with 5 bases left in between. From germline, CDR1 is SEHNR and CDR2 FQNEAQ (reference sequence). CDR3 length: 12 residues. The CDR3 DNA follows: TGTGCCAGCAGCAGAGACTACAATGAGCAGTTCTTC. It codes for CASSRDYNEQFF.

This clone was counted ten times or more. J is TRBJ1-2 and V is TRBV25-1; 8 bases fit TRBD1. V lost 2 bases to trimming and J lost 3 bases; unmatched junction nucleotides: 5. The CDR3 extends over 15 amino acids. Per the germline V gene, CDR1 is MGHDK and CDR2 is SYGVNS. CDR3 nucleotides: TGTGCCAGCAGTGAACCCGGGACAGGAGACTATGGCTACACCTTC. Its translation is CASSEPGTGDYGYTF.

This clone was found many times. The chain couples TRBV15 to TRBJ1-1; D perhaps matches TRBD1 (5 bases). Looked up from germline, CDR1 is LNHNV and CDR2 is YYDKDF (reference sequence). The CDR3 is made up of 16 amino acids. The V and J ends lost 4 bases and 2 bases respectively, with 17 bases between them. CDR3 amino acids: CATSTPAGGDNTEAFF. CDR3 nucleotides: TGTGCCACCAGCACCCCGGCGGGGGGGGACAACACTGAAGCTTTCTTT.

The table lists this clone with many counts. The chain has TRBV24-1 and TRBJ2-5, with 8 bases matching TRBD2. V was pared by 4 bases and J by 3 bases, with 15 bases of the junction left unmatched. This CDR3 is 18 amino acids long. The V gene's germline CDR1 is KGHDR and CDR2 SFDVKD. The CDR3 DNA is TGTGCCACCAGTGAGTCCGGTGCGATTAGCGGGGTTGAAGAGACCCAGTACTTC. Protein sequence: CATSESGAISGVEETQYF.

This clone was detected ten times or more. V gene TRBV27 combines with J gene TRBJ2-7; 9 bases are shared with TRBD1. Germline V CDR1 and CDR2: MNHEY, SMNVEV (reference sequence). V dropped 3 bases and J dropped 6; count of bases not matched to a gene: 3. The CDR3 length is 13 residues. The CDR3 sequence is CASSFGTGFEQYF. In nucleotides, the CDR3 is TGTGCCAGCAGTTTTGGGACAGGGTTCGAGCAGTACTTC.

The chain joins TRBV5-1 to TRBJ2-7, with TRBD2 matching over 12 bases. V shed 3 bases and J 4 bases; nucleotides not matched to a gene: 14. The CDR3 consists of 18 residues. Germline V gene data show CDR1 as SGHRS and CDR2 as YFSETQ. CDR3 sequence: CASSSRMLAGGDRYEQYF. The CDR3 DNA sequence: TGCGCCAGCAGCTCGCGGATGCTAGCGGGAGGGGACAGATACGAGCAGTACTTC. Full variable domain (rest looked up from reference TRBV5-1 and TRBJ2-7): KAGVTQTPRYLIKTRGQQVTLSCSPISGHRSVSWYQQTPGQGLQFLFEYFSETQRNKGNFPGRFSGRQFSNSRSEMNVSTLELGDSALYLCASSSRMLAGGDRYEQYFGPGTRLTVT.

This clone was picked up a small number of times. This CDR3 fails to terminate in the conserved phenylalanine or tryptophan, so it likely reflects a read error. CDR3 coding DNA: TGTGCCAGCAGTTTAGTGCGGGACAGGGACTACGAGCAGTACTTA. Its translation is CASSLVRDRDYEQYL. The V gene is TRBV27, the J gene TRBJ2-7, with 9 bases aligning to TRBD1. The length of the CDR3 is 15 residues. Losses at the gene ends were 2 bases for V and 3 bases for J; bases not matched to a gene: 5. Germline CDR1 is MNHEY and CDR2 is SMNVEV (reference sequence).

In its sample, this clone was seen many times. V gene TRBV2 combines with J gene TRBJ2-2; D possibly corresponds to TRBD1 (5 bases). Germline V CDR1 and CDR2: SNHLY, FYNNEI. The CDR3 sequence is 14 residues long. Trimming shortened V by 7 bases and J by 1 base, and 10 bases separated the two germline ends. The CDR3 DNA reads as TGTGCCAGCAAAGAACAGGAGAACACCGGGGAGCTGTTTTTT. It encodes CASKEQENTGELFF.

At least ten counts were recorded for this clone. The CDR3 spells CSASSVDRDNQPQHF. CDR3 in DNA: TGCAGTGCTAGTTCTGTGGACAGGGATAATCAGCCCCAGCATTTT. J is TRBJ1-5 and V is TRBV20-1, with 8 bases lining up with TRBD1. The CDR3 has 15 amino acids. Germline loops: CDR1 DFQATT, CDR2 SNEGSKA (reference sequence). The ends lost 3 bases at V and 4 bases at J; junction bases unmatched: 8.

The chain couples TRBV20-1 to TRBJ2-3; 13 bases fit TRBD2. CDR1 and CDR2 from the germline V gene are DFQATT and SNEGSKA (reference sequence). V lost 0 bases and J lost 0; bases outside the gene matches: 3. The CDR3 spans 17 residues. The CDR3 nucleotides read TGCAGTGCTAGAGACAAGACTAGCGGGGGGAGCACAGATACGCAGTATTTT. As protein: CSARDKTSGGSTDTQYF.